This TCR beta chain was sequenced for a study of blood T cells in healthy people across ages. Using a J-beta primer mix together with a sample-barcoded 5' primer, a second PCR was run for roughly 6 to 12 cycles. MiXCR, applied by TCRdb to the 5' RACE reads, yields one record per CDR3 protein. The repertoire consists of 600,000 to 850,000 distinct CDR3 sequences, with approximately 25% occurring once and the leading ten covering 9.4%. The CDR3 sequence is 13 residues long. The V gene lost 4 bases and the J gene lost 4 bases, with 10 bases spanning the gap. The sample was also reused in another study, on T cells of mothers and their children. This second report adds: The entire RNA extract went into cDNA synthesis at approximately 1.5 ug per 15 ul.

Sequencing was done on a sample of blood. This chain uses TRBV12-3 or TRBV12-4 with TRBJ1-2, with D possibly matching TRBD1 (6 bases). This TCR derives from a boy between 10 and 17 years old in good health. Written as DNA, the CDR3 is TGTGCCAGCAGTTCCGGGACACTCTATGGCTACACCTTC. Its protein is CASSSGTLYGYTF.